This T cell receptor beta chain emerged from a study of T cell clones after liver transplantation. The repertoire was sequenced with immunoSEQ multiplex PCR; TCRdb's copy has only in-frame clones and lacks some. This sample has 60,000 or so clones; around 70% occur once, and the top ten carry 9.7%. J lost 8 bases, V lost 3 bases, and 11 bases had no gene match. CDR3 length equals 16 residues. CDR1 and CDR2 (germline): SGHTA, FQGNSA. The V call is TRBV7-2, the J call TRBJ2-4, with 9 bases that match TRBD1. Sequencing was performed on CD4+ T cells from blood, taken at the 22-month timepoint. The TCR comes from a human patient who received a liver transplant. Some T cells may originate from the graft donor. The CDR3 DNA follows: TGTGCCAGCAGCTTCCTAGCCACAGGGGGCGCAGACATTCAGTACTTC. Protein sequence: CASSFLATGGADIQYF.